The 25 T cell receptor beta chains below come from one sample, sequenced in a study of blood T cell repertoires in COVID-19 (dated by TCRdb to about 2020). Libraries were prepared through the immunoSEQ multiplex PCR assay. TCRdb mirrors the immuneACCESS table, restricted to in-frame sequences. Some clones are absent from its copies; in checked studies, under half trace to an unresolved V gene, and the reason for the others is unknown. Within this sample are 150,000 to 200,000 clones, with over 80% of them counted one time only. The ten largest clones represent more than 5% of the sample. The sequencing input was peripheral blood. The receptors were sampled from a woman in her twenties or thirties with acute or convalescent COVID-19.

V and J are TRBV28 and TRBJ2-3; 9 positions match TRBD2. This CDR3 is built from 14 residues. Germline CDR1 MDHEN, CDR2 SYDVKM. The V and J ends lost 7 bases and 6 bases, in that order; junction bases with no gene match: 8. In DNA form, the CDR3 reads TGTGCCAGCACCTTAGCGGGAGTCAGGGATACGCAGTATTTT. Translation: CASTLAGVRDTQYF.

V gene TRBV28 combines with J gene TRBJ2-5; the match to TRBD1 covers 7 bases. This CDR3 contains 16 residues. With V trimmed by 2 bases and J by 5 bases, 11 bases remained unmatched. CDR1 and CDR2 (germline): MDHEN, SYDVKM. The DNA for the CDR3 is TGTGCCAGCAGTTTAAGATTGACAGGGCCCAAGGAGACCCAGTACTTC. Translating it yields CASSLRLTGPKETQYF. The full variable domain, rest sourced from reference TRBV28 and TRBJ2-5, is DVKVTQSSRYLVKRTGEKVFLECVQDMDHENMFWYRQDPGLGLRLIYFSYDVKMKEKGDIPEGYSVSREKKERFSLILESASTNQTSMYLCASSLRLTGPKETQYFGPGTRLLVL.

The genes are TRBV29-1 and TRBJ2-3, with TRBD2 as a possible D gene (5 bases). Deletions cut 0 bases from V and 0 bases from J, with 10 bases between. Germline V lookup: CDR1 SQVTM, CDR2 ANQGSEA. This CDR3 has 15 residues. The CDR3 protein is CSVEDPRTSTDTQYF. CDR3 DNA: TGCAGCGTTGAAGATCCCCGGACTAGCACAGATACGCAGTATTTT.

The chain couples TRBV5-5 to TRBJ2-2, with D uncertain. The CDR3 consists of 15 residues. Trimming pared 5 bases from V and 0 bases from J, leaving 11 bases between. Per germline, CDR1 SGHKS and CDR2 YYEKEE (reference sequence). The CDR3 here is CASRTHSTNTGELFF. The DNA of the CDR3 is TGTGCCAGCAGAACGCACAGCACGAACACCGGGGAGCTGTTTTTT.

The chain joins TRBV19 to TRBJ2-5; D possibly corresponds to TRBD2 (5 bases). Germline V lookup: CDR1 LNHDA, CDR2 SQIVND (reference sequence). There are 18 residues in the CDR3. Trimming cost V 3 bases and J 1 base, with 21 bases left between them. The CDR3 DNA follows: TGTGCCAGTAGTATTAGGTCTAGCCCACGACGGGCCCAAGAGACCCAGTACTTC. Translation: CASSIRSSPRRAQETQYF. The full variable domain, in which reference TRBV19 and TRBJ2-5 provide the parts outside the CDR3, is DGGITQSPKYLFRKEGQNVTLSCEQNLNHDAMYWYRQDPGQGLRLIYYSQIVNDFQKGDIAEGYSVSREKKESFPLTVTSAQKNPTAFYLCASSIRSSPRRAQETQYFGPGTRLLVL.

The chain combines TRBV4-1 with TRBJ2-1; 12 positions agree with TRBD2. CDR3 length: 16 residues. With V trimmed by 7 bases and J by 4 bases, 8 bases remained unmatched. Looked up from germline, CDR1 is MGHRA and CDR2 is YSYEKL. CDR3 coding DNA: TGCGCCAGCAAAGGACTAGCGGGGACTGTATACAATGAGCAGTTCTTC. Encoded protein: CASKGLAGTVYNEQFF.

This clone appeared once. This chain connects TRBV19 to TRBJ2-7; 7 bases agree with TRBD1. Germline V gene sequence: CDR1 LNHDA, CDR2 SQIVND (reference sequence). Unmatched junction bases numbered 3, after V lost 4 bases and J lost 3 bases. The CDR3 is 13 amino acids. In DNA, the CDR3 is TGTGCCAGTAGTACCCGACAGGGCTACGAGCAGTACTTC. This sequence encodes CASSTRQGYEQYF.

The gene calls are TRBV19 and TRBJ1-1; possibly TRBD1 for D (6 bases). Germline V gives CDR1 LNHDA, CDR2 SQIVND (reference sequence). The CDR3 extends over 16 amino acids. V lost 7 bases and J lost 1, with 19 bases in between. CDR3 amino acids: CASIVGTGLENTEAFF. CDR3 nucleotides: TGTGCCAGTATAGTGGGAACAGGGTTAGAGAACACTGAAGCTTTCTTT. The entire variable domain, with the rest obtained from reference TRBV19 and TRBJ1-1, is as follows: DGGITQSPKYLFRKEGQNVTLSCEQNLNHDAMYWYRQDPGQGLRLIYYSQIVNDFQKGDIAEGYSVSREKKESFPLTVTSAQKNPTAFYLCASIVGTGLENTEAFFGQGTRLTVV.

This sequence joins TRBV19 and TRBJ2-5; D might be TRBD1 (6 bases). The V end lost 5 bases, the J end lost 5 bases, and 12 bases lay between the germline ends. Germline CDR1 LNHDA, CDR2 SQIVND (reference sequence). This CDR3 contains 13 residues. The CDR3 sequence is CASSLGARETQYF. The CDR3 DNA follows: TGTGCCAGTAGTTTGGGGGCTAGGGAGACCCAGTACTTC.

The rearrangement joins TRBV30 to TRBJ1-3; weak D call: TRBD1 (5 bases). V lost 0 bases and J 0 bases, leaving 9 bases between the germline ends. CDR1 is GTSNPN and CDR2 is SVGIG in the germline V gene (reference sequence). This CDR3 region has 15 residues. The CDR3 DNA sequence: TGTGCCTGGAGTGTGGGGCGGGACTCTGGAAACACCATATATTTT. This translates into CAWSVGRDSGNTIYF.

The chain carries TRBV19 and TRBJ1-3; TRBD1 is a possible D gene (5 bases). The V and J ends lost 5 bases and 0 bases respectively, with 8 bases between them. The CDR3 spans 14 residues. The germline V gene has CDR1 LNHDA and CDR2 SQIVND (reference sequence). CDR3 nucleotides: TGTGCCAGTAGTCGGCAGGGCTCTGGAAACACCATATATTTT. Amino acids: CASSRQGSGNTIYF.

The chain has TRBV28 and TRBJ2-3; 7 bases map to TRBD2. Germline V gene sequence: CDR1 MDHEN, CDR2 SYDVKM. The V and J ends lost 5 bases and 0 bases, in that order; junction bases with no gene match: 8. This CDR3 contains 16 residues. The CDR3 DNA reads TGTGCCAGCAGTCCCGCCGGGGAGGGGAGCACAGATACGCAGTATTTT. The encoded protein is CASSPAGEGSTDTQYF.

DNA for the CDR3: TGTGCCAGCAGCCACACCAACGAGCAGTACTTC. This codes for CASSHTNEQYF. The V call is TRBV7-9, the J call TRBJ2-7; D remains unclear. There are 11 residues in the CDR3. Germline V CDR1 and CDR2: SEHNR, FQNEAQ (reference sequence). V was trimmed by 5 bases and J by 5 bases, leaving 7 bases between them.

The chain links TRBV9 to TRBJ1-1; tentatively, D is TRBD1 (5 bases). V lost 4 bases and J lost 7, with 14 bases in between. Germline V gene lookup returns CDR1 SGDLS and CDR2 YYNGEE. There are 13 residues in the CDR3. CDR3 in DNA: TGTGCCAGCAGCTCCGAGGCAGGGTATGAAGCTTTCTTT. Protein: CASSSEAGYEAFF.

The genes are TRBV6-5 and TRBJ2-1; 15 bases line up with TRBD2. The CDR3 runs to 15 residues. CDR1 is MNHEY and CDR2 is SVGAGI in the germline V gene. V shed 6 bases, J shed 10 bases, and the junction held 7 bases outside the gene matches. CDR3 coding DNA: TGTGCCAGCAGCCGCGGACTAGCGGGGGGGCGGGAGCAGTTCTTC. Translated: CASSRGLAGGREQFF.

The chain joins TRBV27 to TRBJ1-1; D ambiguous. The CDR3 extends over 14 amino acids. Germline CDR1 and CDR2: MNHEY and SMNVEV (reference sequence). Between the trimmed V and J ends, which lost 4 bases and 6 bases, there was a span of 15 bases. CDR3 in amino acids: CASSSQFLTPEAFF. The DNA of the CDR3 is TGTGCCAGCAGTTCACAGTTTCTTACCCCTGAAGCTTTCTTT.

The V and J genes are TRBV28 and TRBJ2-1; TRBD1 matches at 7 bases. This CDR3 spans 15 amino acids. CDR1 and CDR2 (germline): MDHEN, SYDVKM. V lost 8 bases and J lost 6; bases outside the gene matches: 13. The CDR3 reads CASPPPGQFLNEQFF. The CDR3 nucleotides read TGTGCCAGCCCCCCACCGGGACAGTTCCTCAATGAGCAGTTCTTC. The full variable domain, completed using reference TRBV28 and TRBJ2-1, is DVKVTQSSRYLVKRTGEKVFLECVQDMDHENMFWYRQDPGLGLRLIYFSYDVKMKEKGDIPEGYSVSREKKERFSLILESASTNQTSMYLCASPPPGQFLNEQFFGPGTRLTVL.

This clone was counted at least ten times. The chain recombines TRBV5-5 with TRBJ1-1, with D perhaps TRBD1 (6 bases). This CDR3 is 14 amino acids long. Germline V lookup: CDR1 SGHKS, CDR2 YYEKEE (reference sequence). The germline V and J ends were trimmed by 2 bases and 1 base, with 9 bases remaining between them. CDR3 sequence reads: CASSLQGPNTEAFF. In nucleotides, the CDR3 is TGTGCCAGCAGCTTACAGGGCCCGAACACTGAAGCTTTCTTT.

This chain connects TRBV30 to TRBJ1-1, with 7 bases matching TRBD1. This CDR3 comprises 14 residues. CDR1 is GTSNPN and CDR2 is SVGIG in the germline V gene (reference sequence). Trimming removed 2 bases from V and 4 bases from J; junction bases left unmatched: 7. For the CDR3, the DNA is TGTGCCTGGAGTCCGACAGGGAGGTCCACTGAAGCTTTCTTT. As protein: CAWSPTGRSTEAFF.

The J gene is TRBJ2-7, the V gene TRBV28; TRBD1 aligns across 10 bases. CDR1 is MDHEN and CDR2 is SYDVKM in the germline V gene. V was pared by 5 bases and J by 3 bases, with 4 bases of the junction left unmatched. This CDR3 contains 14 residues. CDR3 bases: TGTGCCAGCAGTCAGACAGGGGGCGGCTACGAGCAGTACTTC. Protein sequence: CASSQTGGGYEQYF.

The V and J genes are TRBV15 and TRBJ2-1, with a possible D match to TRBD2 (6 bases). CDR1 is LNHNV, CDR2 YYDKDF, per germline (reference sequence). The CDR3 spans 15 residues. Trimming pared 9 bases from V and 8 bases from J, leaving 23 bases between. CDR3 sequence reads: CATGGALVVLDEQFF. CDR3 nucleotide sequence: TGTGCCACGGGAGGCGCCTTGGTGGTATTGGATGAGCAGTTCTTC. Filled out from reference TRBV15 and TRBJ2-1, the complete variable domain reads DAMVIQNPRYQVTQFGKPVTLSCSQTLNHNVMYWYQQKSSQAPKLLFHYYDKDFNNEADTPDNFQSRRPNTSFCFLDIRSPGLGDTAMYLCATGGALVVLDEQFFGPGTRLTVL.

The CDR3 DNA follows: TGTGCCAGCAGCCCCCTTAACGAGCAGTACTTC. This codes for CASSPLNEQYF. This chain joins TRBV7-2 and TRBJ2-7, with D unclear. Per germline, CDR1 SGHTA and CDR2 FQGNSA. The CDR3 contains 11 residues. Trimming shortened V by 5 bases and J by 5 bases, and 7 bases separated the two germline ends. The whole variable domain, remainder taken from reference TRBV7-2 and TRBJ2-7, is GAGVSQSPSNKVTEKGKDVELRCDPISGHTALYWYRQSLGQGLEFLIYFQGNSAPDKSGLPSDRFSAERTGGSVSTLTIQRTQQEDSAVYLCASSPLNEQYFGPGTRLTVT.

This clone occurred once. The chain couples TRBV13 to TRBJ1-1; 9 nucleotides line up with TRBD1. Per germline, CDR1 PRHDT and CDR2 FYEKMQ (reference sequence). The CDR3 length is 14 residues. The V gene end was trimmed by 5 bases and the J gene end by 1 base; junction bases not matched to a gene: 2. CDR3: CASSRDRANTEAFF. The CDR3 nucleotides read TGTGCCAGCAGCAGGGACAGGGCGAACACTGAAGCTTTCTTT. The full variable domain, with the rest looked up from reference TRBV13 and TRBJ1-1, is AAGVIQSPRHLIKEKRETATLKCYPIPRHDTVYWYQQGPGQDPQFLISFYEKMQSDKGSIPDRFSAQQFSDYHSELNMSSLELGDSALYFCASSRDRANTEAFFGQGTRLTVV.

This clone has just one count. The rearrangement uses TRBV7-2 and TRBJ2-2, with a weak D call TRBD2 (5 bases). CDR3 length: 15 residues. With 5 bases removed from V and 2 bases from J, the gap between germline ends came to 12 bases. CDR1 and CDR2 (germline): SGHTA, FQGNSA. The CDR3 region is CASSRDYGNTGELFF. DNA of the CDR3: TGTGCCAGCAGCAGAGACTACGGCAACACCGGGGAGCTGTTTTTT. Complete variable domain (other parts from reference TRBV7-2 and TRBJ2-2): GAGVSQSPSNKVTEKGKDVELRCDPISGHTALYWYRQSLGQGLEFLIYFQGNSAPDKSGLPSDRFSAERTGGSVSTLTIQRTQQEDSAVYLCASSRDYGNTGELFFGEGSRLTVL.

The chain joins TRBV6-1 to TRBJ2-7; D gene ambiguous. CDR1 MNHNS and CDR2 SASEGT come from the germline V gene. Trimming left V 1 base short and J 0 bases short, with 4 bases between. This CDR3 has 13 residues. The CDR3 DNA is TGTGCCAGCAGTGAAGGGAGCTCCTACGAGCAGTACTTC. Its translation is CASSEGSSYEQYF.